These 24 T cell receptor beta chains were all obtained from the same sample, sequenced in a study of shared clonotypes between healthy human individuals. TCRdb's copy holds only in-frame clones and misses some; the assay was immunoSEQ multiplex PCR. Of approximately 1.4 million clones listed, 98% are singletons. Specimen: naive CD4+ T cells sorted from blood. The sample's subset: CD45RA+ positively selected. The receptors here all came from a man in his thirties or forties in good health.

Details on this clone: Within the sample, other DNA sequences also encode this same CDR3. V gene TRBV11-3 combines with J gene TRBJ2-2; TRBD1 might be the D (7 bases). The CDR3 runs to 16 residues. V was trimmed by 5 bases and J by 0 bases, leaving 13 bases between them. CDR1 is SGHNT, CDR2 YENEEA, per germline. DNA for the CDR3: TGTGCCAGCAGCAAGGCGGGGACAGCGAACACCGGGGAGCTGTTTTTT. It codes for CASSKAGTANTGELFF.

CDR3 amino acids: CASTMSGVGQPQHF. The CDR3, as DNA: TGTGCCAGCACCATGAGTGGGGTTGGGCAGCCCCAGCATTTT. The chain has TRBV2 and TRBJ1-5, with D uncertain. Trimming removed 7 bases at V and 7 bases at J, with 17 bases between. This CDR3 is 14 amino acids long. Germline V lookup: CDR1 SNHLY, CDR2 FYNNEI.

The chain employs TRBV15 and TRBJ1-2; D gene uncertain. V was trimmed by 0 bases and J by 2 bases, leaving 10 bases between them. Germline CDR1 LNHNV, CDR2 YYDKDF (reference sequence). This CDR3 has 15 amino acids. The CDR3 is CATSRDRMGNYGYTF. Here the CDR3 DNA reads TGTGCCACCAGCAGAGATAGGATGGGGAACTATGGCTACACCTTC.

This chain uses TRBV4-3 with TRBJ2-3; D possibly matches TRBD1 or TRBD2 (5 bases each). Deletions cut 1 base from V and 0 bases from J, with 20 bases between. The CDR3 runs to 19 residues. Germline assignment: CDR1 LGHNA and CDR2 YSLEER. The CDR3 sequence: CASSQGVGTPRRSTDTQYF. The CDR3 coding sequence is TGCGCCAGCAGCCAAGGGGTGGGGACCCCGAGAAGAAGCACAGATACGCAGTATTTT.

The rearrangement links TRBV18 to TRBJ1-1; tentative D call: TRBD1 (6 bases). V dropped 6 bases and J dropped 3 bases, with 26 bases sitting between them. The CDR3 is 18 amino acids. Germline-derived CDR1 and CDR2 are KGHSH and LQKENI. DNA of the CDR3: TGTGCCAGCTCCGCTACTTTTACGATACAGGGTCTCGACACTGAAGCTTTCTTT. It yields the protein CASSATFTIQGLDTEAFF. The full variable domain, rest sourced from reference TRBV18 and TRBJ1-1, is NAGVMQNPRHLVRRRGQEARLRCSPMKGHSHVYWYRQLPEEGLKFMVYLQKENIIDESGMPKERFSAEFPKEGPSILRIQQVVRGDSAAYFCASSATFTIQGLDTEAFFGQGTRLTVV.

Written as DNA, the CDR3 is TGCGCCAGCAGCTTGGGTTTGCGGGAGGACCAAGAGACCCAGTACTTC. This encodes CASSLGLREDQETQYF. The rearrangement joins TRBV5-1 to TRBJ2-5, with 8 bases lining up with TRBD2. Germline CDR1 SGHRS, CDR2 YFSETQ. This CDR3 is built from 16 residues. The V gene end was trimmed by 0 bases and the J gene end by 0 bases; junction bases not matched to a gene: 4. Full variable domain (missing parts from reference TRBV5-1 and TRBJ2-5): KAGVTQTPRYLIKTRGQQVTLSCSPISGHRSVSWYQQTPGQGLQFLFEYFSETQRNKGNFPGRFSGRQFSNSRSEMNVSTLELGDSALYLCASSLGLREDQETQYFGPGTRLLVL.

V is TRBV9 and J is TRBJ2-7; D is unclear. V dropped 2 bases and J dropped 6 bases, with 12 bases sitting between them. The CDR3 runs 13 residues. Germline assignment: CDR1 SGDLS and CDR2 YYNGEE. The CDR3 loop reads CASSVRPGIEQYF. CDR3 nucleotide sequence: TGTGCCAGCAGCGTCCGCCCTGGGATCGAGCAGTACTTC. Variable domain in full (rest from reference TRBV9 and TRBJ2-7): DSGVTQTPKHLITATGQRVTLRCSPRSGDLSVYWYQQSLDQGLQFLIQYYNGEERAKGNILERFSAQQFPDLHSELNLSSLELGDSALYFCASSVRPGIEQYFGPGTRLTVT.

The chain employs TRBV7-8 and TRBJ2-5, with D unclear. The length of the CDR3 is 13 residues. From germline, CDR1 is SGHVS and CDR2 FQNEAQ. Deletions cut 2 bases from V and 7 bases from J, with 11 bases between. The CDR3 protein is CASSLSELRTQYF. The DNA for the CDR3 is TGTGCCAGCAGCTTATCAGAACTGAGGACCCAGTACTTC.

The chain joins TRBV10-3 to TRBJ2-1; 7 nucleotides match TRBD1. Germline CDR1 ENHRY, CDR2 SYGVKD. The length of the CDR3 is 13 residues. After removal of 6 bases from V and 9 bases from J, the junction contained 8 bases not matched to a gene. The CDR3 loop reads CAIRRDSEGEQFF. For the CDR3, the DNA is TGTGCCATCAGGAGGGACAGCGAGGGTGAGCAGTTCTTC.

The V and J genes are TRBV28 and TRBJ1-2, with 7 bases fitting TRBD1. This CDR3 comprises 18 residues. The V and J ends lost 2 bases and 6 bases, in that order; junction bases with no gene match: 18. Germline V gene sequence: CDR1 MDHEN, CDR2 SYDVKM. CDR3 nucleotide sequence: TGTGCCAGCAGTTTACAGACAAACCTGGGACAGATTGGTGATGGCTACACCTTC. Its translation is CASSLQTNLGQIGDGYTF.

V and J are TRBV2 and TRBJ2-2; D is possibly TRBD2 (6 bases). V gave up 7 bases and J gave up 4 bases, with 16 bases separating them. In germline, CDR1 is SNHLY, CDR2 FYNNEI. The CDR3 consists of 15 residues. The CDR3 DNA is TGTGCCAGCATGCCCCAGCGGGTAATCACCGGGGAGCTGTTTTTT. It translates to CASMPQRVITGELFF.

The V gene is TRBV6-5, the J gene TRBJ2-7; tentative D call: TRBD1 (5 bases). This CDR3 comprises 15 residues. In germline, CDR1 is MNHEY, CDR2 SVGAGI. Deletions cut 6 bases from V and 0 bases from J, with 15 bases between. The CDR3 spells CASRIRVESSYEQYF. In DNA form, the CDR3 reads TGTGCCAGCAGAATCAGGGTCGAAAGCTCCTACGAGCAGTACTTC.

V gene TRBV9 combines with J gene TRBJ1-4, with a weak D call TRBD1 (6 bases). Per the germline V gene, CDR1 is SGDLS and CDR2 is YYNGEE. The CDR3 has 15 amino acids. Trimming cost V 4 bases and J 3 bases, with 13 bases left between them. The CDR3 reads CASSFRGRANEKLFF. The CDR3 DNA is TGTGCCAGCAGCTTCCGGGGGCGGGCTAATGAAAAACTGTTTTTT.

This chain connects TRBV2 to TRBJ1-5, with TRBD1 matching over 7 bases. This CDR3 region has 13 residues. Germline V gene lookup returns CDR1 SNHLY and CDR2 FYNNEI. With V trimmed by 6 bases and J by 1 base, 0 bases remained unmatched. CDR3 protein: CASRTGSNQPQHF. The CDR3 DNA sequence: TGTGCCAGCAGGACAGGGAGCAATCAGCCCCAGCATTTT.

The DNA of the CDR3 is TGTGCCAGCAGCCCTCAAACAGGCTTCTCTGGAAACACCATATATTTT. Translation: CASSPQTGFSGNTIYF. The chain joins TRBV7-2 to TRBJ1-3; D is perhaps TRBD1 (5 bases). V lost 5 bases and J 0 bases, leaving 14 bases between the germline ends. This CDR3 region has 16 residues. The V gene's germline CDR1 is SGHTA and CDR2 FQGNSA.

The chain carries TRBV5-4 and TRBJ2-2; D unresolved. Between the trimmed V and J ends, which lost 0 bases and 3 bases, there was a span of 9 bases. This CDR3 is built from 15 residues. From germline, CDR1 is SGHNT and CDR2 YYREEE (reference sequence). DNA of the CDR3: TGTGCCAGCAGCTTGGCAGCTCTACACACCGGGGAGCTGTTTTTT. As protein: CASSLAALHTGELFF. The full variable domain, in which reference TRBV5-4 and TRBJ2-2 provide the parts outside the CDR3, is ETGVTQSPTHLIKTRGQQVTLRCSSQSGHNTVSWYQQALGQGPQFIFQYYREEENGRGNFPPRFSGLQFPNYSSELNVNALELDDSALYLCASSLAALHTGELFFGEGSRLTVL.

The chain carries TRBV7-9 and TRBJ1-3; D is unclear. Deletions cut 4 bases from V and 2 bases from J, with 9 bases between. This CDR3 has 14 residues. Germline V gives CDR1 SEHNR, CDR2 FQNEAQ (reference sequence). CDR3 in DNA: TGTGCCAGCAGCTCAGGCATAGCTGGAAACACCATATATTTT. It yields the protein CASSSGIAGNTIYF.

The chain combines TRBV30 with TRBJ1-5; a weak D match, TRBD1 (5 bases). Germline assignment: CDR1 GTSNPN and CDR2 SVGIG (reference sequence). CDR3 size: 13 residues. Trimming shortened V by 3 bases and J by 9 bases, and 15 bases separated the two germline ends. CDR3 nucleotide sequence: TGTGCCTGGAGGGGCGGGGCGGTAGGGCCCCAGCATTTT. Protein sequence: CAWRGGAVGPQHF.

The DNA for the CDR3 is TGTGCCAGCAGCTCGGACAGGATAGGCACCTACGAGCAGTACTTC. Translating it yields CASSSDRIGTYEQYF. The chain recombines TRBV6-5 with TRBJ2-7; the match to TRBD1 covers 7 bases. The CDR3 totals 15 residues. Germline V CDR1 and CDR2: MNHEY, SVGAGI. Trimming cost V 6 bases and J 2 bases; bases outside gene matches: 10.

The gene calls are TRBV6-6 and TRBJ2-4; D is perhaps TRBD2 (5 bases). The V and J ends lost 0 bases and 8 bases respectively, with 11 bases between them. From germline, CDR1 is MNHNY and CDR2 SVGAGI (reference sequence). The CDR3 contains 14 residues. The CDR3 DNA sequence: TGTGCCAGCAGTTACTCGGGGAGTCAGGACATTCAGTACTTC. Encoded protein: CASSYSGSQDIQYF.

The chain recombines TRBV15 with TRBJ2-1; 8 bases line up with TRBD2. Germline V gene lookup returns CDR1 LNHNV and CDR2 YYDKDF (reference sequence). With V trimmed by 3 bases and J by 3 bases, 10 bases remained unmatched. This CDR3 is built from 17 residues. CDR3 nucleotides: TGTGCCACCAGCAGGGTTAAAATAGCGGGGTTCTACAATGAGCAGTTCTTC. It is translated as CATSRVKIAGFYNEQFF.

CDR3 DNA sequence: TGTGCCAGCTCACCACCTTTGGGCTTGGTGGAGCAGTACTTC. Translating gives CASSPPLGLVEQYF. The chain carries TRBV18 and TRBJ2-7; D is unclear. The CDR3 has 14 amino acids. CDR1 and CDR2 from the germline V gene are KGHSH and LQKENI. Trimming pared 0 bases from V and 7 bases from J, leaving 13 bases between.

The chain combines TRBV7-2 with TRBJ2-5; no definite D call. Germline-derived CDR1 and CDR2 are SGHTA and FQGNSA. The CDR3 sequence is 12 residues long. The V end lost 5 bases, the J end lost 4 bases, and 8 bases lay between the germline ends. The CDR3 DNA is TGTGCCAGCAGCCCCCAGCGAGAGACCCAGTACTTC. As protein: CASSPQRETQYF.

This clone appeared a single time. DNA of the CDR3: TGTGCCAGCAGCTTAGGGTCATACAATGAGCAGTTCTTC. Translated, it gives CASSLGSYNEQFF. The V and J genes are TRBV11-3 and TRBJ2-1; no firm D call. Germline CDR1 and CDR2: SGHNT and YENEEA. V lost 1 base and J lost 4, with 5 bases in between. CDR3 length equals 13 residues.